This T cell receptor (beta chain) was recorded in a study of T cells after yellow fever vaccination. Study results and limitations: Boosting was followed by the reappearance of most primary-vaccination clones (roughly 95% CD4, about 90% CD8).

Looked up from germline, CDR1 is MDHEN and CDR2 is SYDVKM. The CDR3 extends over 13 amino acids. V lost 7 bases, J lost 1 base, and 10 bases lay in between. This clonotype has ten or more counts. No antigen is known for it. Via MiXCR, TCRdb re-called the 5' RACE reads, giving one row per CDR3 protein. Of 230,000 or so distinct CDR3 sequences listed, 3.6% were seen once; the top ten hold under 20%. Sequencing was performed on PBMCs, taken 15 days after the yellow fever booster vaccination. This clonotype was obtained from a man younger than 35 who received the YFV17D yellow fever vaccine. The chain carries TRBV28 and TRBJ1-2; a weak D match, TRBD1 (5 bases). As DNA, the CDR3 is TGTGCCAGCACCTGGGGCAGTAACTATGGCTACACCTTC. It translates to CASTWGSNYGYTF.